This is a list of T cell receptor beta chains from one sample in a study of cytomegalovirus exposure and HLA in healthy donors. Only in-frame clones appear in the TCRdb table, and some are missing; sequencing was by immunoSEQ multiplex PCR. The sample lists about 150,000 clones, 65% to 85% occurring once. The specimen was PBMCs. Every receptor here comes from a man aged 25-45 years in good health and CMV-seronegative. CDR3s include the opening cysteine and the closing phenylalanine or tryptophan. Each record gives: V gene, J gene, clone size, D gene, CDR3 protein, CDR3 DNA. D genes are given only for firm matches. Only part of the rows carry a size: once, few, many, or a class if the clone is expanded.

V gene: TRBV5-1; J gene: TRBJ2-2; clone size: -; D gene: TRBD2; CDR3 protein: CASSLLAGVGNTGELFF; CDR3 DNA: TGCGCCAGCAGCTTGTTAGCGGGAGTCGGGAACACCGGGGAGCTGTTTTTT
V gene: TRBV19; J gene: TRBJ2-6; clone size: -; D gene: -; CDR3 protein: CASSQKGANVLTF; CDR3 DNA: TGTGCCAGTAGCCAGAAGGGGGCCAACGTCCTGACTTTC
V gene: TRBV9; J gene: TRBJ2-1; clone size: -; D gene: TRBD2; CDR3 protein: CASSVSPGTRYNEQFF; CDR3 DNA: TGTGCCAGCAGCGTAAGCCCCGGGACTAGATACAATGAGCAGTTCTTC
V gene: TRBV28; J gene: TRBJ2-1; clone size: once; D gene: TRBD2; CDR3 protein: CASSQPGLAGNEQFF; CDR3 DNA: TGTGCCAGCAGTCAACCGGGACTAGCGGGGAATGAGCAGTTCTTC
V gene: TRBV5-1; J gene: TRBJ1-5; clone size: few; D gene: -; CDR3 protein: CASRLRDRLIYSNQPQHF; CDR3 DNA: TGCGCCAGCAGGCTCCGAGACAGGCTCATTTATAGCAATCAGCCCCAGCATTTT
V gene: TRBV28; J gene: TRBJ1-3; clone size: -; D gene: -; CDR3 protein: CASSLGQLINTIYF; CDR3 DNA: TGTGCCAGTAGTCTGGGACAACTGATAAACACCATATATTTT
V gene: TRBV7-8; J gene: TRBJ1-5; clone size: -; D gene: -; CDR3 protein: CASSLGGLNGNQPQHF; CDR3 DNA: TGTGCCAGCAGCTTAGGTGGCTTAAACGGCAATCAGCCCCAGCATTTT
V gene: TRBV28; J gene: TRBJ1-2; clone size: -; D gene: TRBD1; CDR3 protein: CASTQGQSYGYTF; CDR3 DNA: TGTGCCAGCACACAGGGGCAGAGCTATGGCTACACCTTC
V gene: TRBV10-2; J gene: TRBJ2-1; clone size: -; D gene: -; CDR3 protein: CASSEGGFEFF; CDR3 DNA: TGCGCCAGCAGTGAGGGAGGGTTCGAGTTCTTC
V gene: TRBV4-2; J gene: TRBJ2-3; clone size: -; D gene: TRBD2; CDR3 protein: CASSQGNRGLAGGPDTQYF; CDR3 DNA: TGTGCCAGCAGCCAAGGAAATAGGGGACTAGCGGGGGGCCCAGATACGCAGTATTTT
V gene: TRBV30; J gene: TRBJ2-1; clone size: -; D gene: -; CDR3 protein: CAWGAGRSYNEQFF; CDR3 DNA: TGTGCCTGGGGGGCGGGGAGGTCCTACAATGAGCAGTTCTTC
V gene: TRBV7-9; J gene: TRBJ1-5; clone size: -; D gene: -; CDR3 protein: CASSRDTNQPQHF; CDR3 DNA: TGTGCCAGCAGCCGCGACACAAATCAGCCCCAGCATTTT
V gene: TRBV5-4; J gene: TRBJ2-2; clone size: -; D gene: TRBD2; CDR3 protein: CASSPGTSGPRGGELFF; CDR3 DNA: TGTGCCAGCAGCCCCGGGACTAGCGGGCCCAGGGGCGGGGAGCTGTTTTTT
V gene: TRBV7-9; J gene: TRBJ1-2; clone size: -; D gene: -; CDR3 protein: CASTLGGVRGYTF; CDR3 DNA: TGTGCCAGCACCCTGGGAGGGGTCCGGGGCTACACCTTC
V gene: TRBV5-1; J gene: TRBJ2-1; clone size: -; D gene: -; CDR3 protein: CASSFEPSGNNEQFF; CDR3 DNA: TGCGCCAGCAGTTTTGAGCCCTCAGGGAACAATGAGCAGTTCTTC
V gene: TRBV6-4; J gene: TRBJ1-4; clone size: -; D gene: TRBD1; CDR3 protein: CASVLPGKQGRNEKLFF; CDR3 DNA: TGTGCCAGCGTACTGCCGGGAAAACAGGGGAGAAATGAAAAACTGTTTTTT
V gene: TRBV28; J gene: TRBJ2-4; clone size: once; D gene: -; CDR3 protein: CASSLGLAFRQDAKNIQYF; CDR3 DNA: TGTGCCAGCAGTTTAGGGTTGGCGTTCCGACAGGACGCCAAAAACATTCAGTACTTC
V gene: TRBV5-4; J gene: TRBJ1-6; clone size: once; D gene: -; CDR3 protein: CASSLDRSSYNSPLHF; CDR3 DNA: TGTGCCAGCAGCTTGGACCGGAGCTCCTATAATTCACCCCTCCACTTT
V gene: TRBV5-8; J gene: TRBJ2-7; clone size: medium-sized; D gene: TRBD2; CDR3 protein: CASSALAASSSYEQYF; CDR3 DNA: TGTGCCAGCAGCGCCCTAGCGGCATCCAGCTCCTACGAGCAGTACTTC
V gene: TRBV27; J gene: TRBJ2-2; clone size: -; D gene: TRBD1; CDR3 protein: CASSSSRRGSDTGELFF; CDR3 DNA: TGTGCCAGCAGTTCTTCCCGCAGGGGGTCGGACACCGGGGAGCTGTTTTTT
V gene: TRBV29-1; J gene: TRBJ1-3; clone size: -; D gene: -; CDR3 protein: CSVEDRSGHKGNTIYF; CDR3 DNA: TGCAGCGTTGAAGATAGGTCAGGCCATAAGGGAAACACCATATATTTT
V gene: TRBV28; J gene: TRBJ2-7; clone size: -; D gene: TRBD1; CDR3 protein: CASSPGTGIYEQYF; CDR3 DNA: TGTGCCAGCAGTCCGGGGACAGGAATCTACGAGCAGTACTTC
V gene: TRBV7-9; J gene: TRBJ2-3; clone size: few; D gene: -; CDR3 protein: CASSSHQSTDTQYF; CDR3 DNA: TGTGCCAGCAGCTCCCACCAGAGCACAGATACGCAGTATTTT
V gene: TRBV5-4; J gene: TRBJ1-2; clone size: -; D gene: -; CDR3 protein: CASSLKNGYGYTF; CDR3 DNA: TGTGCCAGCAGCTTGAAGAACGGCTATGGCTACACCTTC
V gene: TRBV7-3; J gene: TRBJ1-1; clone size: -; D gene: -; CDR3 protein: CASSLNEGPAFF; CDR3 DNA: TGTGCCAGCAGCTTAAATGAGGGCCCGGCTTTCTTT
V gene: TRBV6-6; J gene: TRBJ1-4; clone size: once; D gene: -; CDR3 protein: CASSPTGRKLFF; CDR3 DNA: TGTGCCAGCAGCCCAACAGGGCGGAAACTGTTTTTT
V gene: TRBV18; J gene: TRBJ2-1; clone size: once; D gene: TRBD1; CDR3 protein: CASSPFGQGFVHEQFF; CDR3 DNA: TGTGCCAGCTCACCATTCGGACAGGGGTTTGTTCATGAGCAGTTCTTC
V gene: TRBV7-9; J gene: TRBJ2-5; clone size: few; D gene: -; CDR3 protein: CASSATGSGETQYF; CDR3 DNA: TGTGCCAGCAGCGCCACAGGGTCAGGAGAGACCCAGTACTTC
V gene: TRBV7-9; J gene: TRBJ2-7; clone size: -; D gene: -; CDR3 protein: CASASSMGTVYEQYF; CDR3 DNA: TGTGCCAGCGCTTCGTCTATGGGGACTGTTTACGAGCAGTACTTC
V gene: TRBV6-1; J gene: TRBJ2-7; clone size: -; D gene: -; CDR3 protein: CASTETGYEQYF; CDR3 DNA: TGTGCCAGCACCGAGACAGGCTACGAGCAGTACTTC
V gene: TRBV28; J gene: TRBJ2-7; clone size: -; D gene: -; CDR3 protein: CASTLQGYEQYF; CDR3 DNA: TGTGCCAGCACCCTACAGGGTTACGAGCAGTACTTC
V gene: TRBV29-1; J gene: TRBJ1-2; clone size: -; D gene: -; CDR3 protein: CSVGVTGNYGYTF; CDR3 DNA: TGCAGCGTGGGCGTCACAGGGAACTATGGCTACACCTTC
V gene: TRBV4-2; J gene: TRBJ2-2; clone size: -; D gene: TRBD1; CDR3 protein: CASSPSGTGNTGELFF; CDR3 DNA: TGTGCCAGCAGCCCATCTGGGACAGGGAACACCGGGGAGCTGTTTTTT
V gene: TRBV2; J gene: TRBJ2-7; clone size: -; D gene: TRBD1; CDR3 protein: CASTRDRAYEQYF; CDR3 DNA: TGTGCCAGCACACGGGACAGGGCCTACGAGCAGTACTTC
V gene: TRBV7-8; J gene: TRBJ1-4; clone size: few; D gene: TRBD1; CDR3 protein: CASSLPPGTGNEKLFF; CDR3 DNA: TGTGCCAGCAGCCTACCGCCCGGGACAGGGAATGAAAAACTGTTTTTT
V gene: TRBV7-2; J gene: TRBJ2-5; clone size: -; D gene: -; CDR3 protein: CASRRGTTQETQYF; CDR3 DNA: TGTGCCAGCAGGCGAGGGACAACCCAAGAGACCCAGTACTTC
V gene: TRBV7-8; J gene: TRBJ2-7; clone size: -; D gene: TRBD2; CDR3 protein: CASSLRGGLAGVSEQYF; CDR3 DNA: TGTGCCAGCAGCTTAAGAGGAGGACTAGCGGGAGTTAGCGAGCAGTACTTC
V gene: TRBV2; J gene: TRBJ1-5; clone size: once; D gene: -; CDR3 protein: CASSPQVRPQHF; CDR3 DNA: TGTGCCAGCAGTCCACAGGTCCGGCCCCAGCATTTT
V gene: TRBV11-1; J gene: TRBJ2-1; clone size: -; D gene: TRBD2; CDR3 protein: CASSFTRGGGENNEQFF; CDR3 DNA: TGTGCCAGCAGCTTTACCAGGGGCGGGGGGGAAAACAATGAGCAGTTCTTC
V gene: TRBV4-1; J gene: TRBJ1-3; clone size: few; D gene: TRBD1; CDR3 protein: CASSSTGAGNTIYF; CDR3 DNA: TGCGCCAGCAGCTCCACAGGGGCGGGAAACACCATATATTTT
V gene: TRBV19; J gene: TRBJ1-1; clone size: -; D gene: -; CDR3 protein: CASSRSGHPAFLEAFF; CDR3 DNA: TGTGCCAGTAGTCGATCGGGACACCCGGCGTTTCTTGAAGCTTTCTTT
V gene: TRBV5-6; J gene: TRBJ2-4; clone size: -; D gene: TRBD2; CDR3 protein: CASSFVAGGENIQYF; CDR3 DNA: TGTGCCAGCAGCTTTGTAGCGGGAGGTGAAAACATTCAGTACTTC